Presented here are 16 T cell receptor beta chains from one specimen sequenced in a study of shared clonotypes between healthy human individuals. Naive-designated CD8 cells lacked CD45RO, were positively enriched for CCR7, and omitted terminally differentiated effector memory CD45RA+ cells. Produced via immunoSEQ multiplex PCR; TCRdb's table is partial and in-frame only. Of approximately 2,000,000 clones detected, roughly 95% appear once; the ten largest clones hold approximately 1.7%. The sequencing input was naive CD8+ T cells from PBMCs. All receptors come from a man between 18 and 35 years old in good health. Some clones in this sample may be carry-over from other donors' samples.

The rearrangement joins TRBV27 to TRBJ1-1; D is uncertain. There are 16 residues in the CDR3. V gave up 3 bases and J gave up 1 base, with 15 bases separating them. Germline lookup yields CDR1 MNHEY and CDR2 SMNVEV (reference sequence). The CDR3 sequence: CASSFWAHQANTEAFF. CDR3 bases: TGTGCCAGCAGTTTCTGGGCCCACCAGGCGAACACTGAAGCTTTCTTT.

About this clone itself: Other DNA sequences in this specimen translate into the identical CDR3. CDR3 DNA: TGTGCCAGCAGCTTTGGAACTGAAGCTTTCTTT. Amino acid sequence: CASSFGTEAFF. This rearrangement joins TRBV7-9 to TRBJ1-1; D ambiguous. Trimming removed 3 bases from V and 5 bases from J, with 4 bases in between. CDR3 length: 11 amino acids. Germline V gene sequence: CDR1 SEHNR, CDR2 FQNEAQ (reference sequence).

This clone came up once. V gene TRBV27 combines with J gene TRBJ1-4; weak D call: TRBD1 (5 bases). Trimming took 5 bases from V and 3 from J, leaving 10 bases between them. CDR3 length equals 14 residues. The germline gives CDR1 MNHEY, CDR2 SMNVEV (reference sequence). The CDR3 protein is CASSGGWANEKLFF. CDR3 bases: TGTGCCAGCAGTGGGGGGTGGGCTAATGAAAAACTGTTTTTT.

The rearrangement links TRBV7-9 to TRBJ2-3, with TRBD2 matching 11 bases. Unmatched junction bases numbered 2, after V lost 5 bases and J lost 1 base. Per the germline V gene, CDR1 is SEHNR and CDR2 is FQNEAQ (reference sequence). This CDR3 comprises 15 residues. The CDR3 DNA is TGTGCCAGCAGCATGGGACTAGCGGGCACAGATACGCAGTATTTT. Translation gives CASSMGLAGTDTQYF.

V gene TRBV23-1 combines with J gene TRBJ2-1, with TRBD2 identical over 11 bases. TRBV23-1 is an ORF for which the function is uncertain. CDR3 length: 15 amino acids. Trimming removed 0 bases from V and 9 bases from J; junction bases left unmatched: 4. The CDR3 spells CASSQSRLAGGEQFF. The CDR3 coding sequence is TGCGCCAGCAGTCAATCTCGGCTAGCGGGAGGTGAGCAGTTCTTC.

The chain is built from TRBV27 and TRBJ2-1, with D unresolved. The CDR3 spans 15 residues. Germline V gene data show CDR1 as MNHEY and CDR2 as SMNVEV (reference sequence). Trimming left V 2 bases short and J 6 bases short, with 14 bases between. CDR3 sequence (DNA): TGTGCCAGCAGTTTAAAGGCCGAATGGGGCAATGAGCAGTTCTTC. Translation: CASSLKAEWGNEQFF.

The chain carries TRBV6-4 and TRBJ2-1; 7 nucleotides line up with TRBD1. Losses at the gene ends were 10 bases for V and 6 bases for J; bases not matched to a gene: 6. The CDR3 runs to 12 residues. Germline values: CDR1 MRHNA, CDR2 SNTAGT. This chain's CDR3 is CATRTGLNEQFF. Written as DNA, the CDR3 is TGTGCCACCAGGACAGGCCTCAATGAGCAGTTCTTC.

This clone was observed a handful of times. The chain combines TRBV28 with TRBJ1-5; D is uncertain. CDR3 length equals 14 residues. Germline V lookup: CDR1 MDHEN, CDR2 SYDVKM. The V gene lost 10 bases and the J gene lost 2 bases, with 15 bases spanning the gap. CDR3 region: CAMCSGVGNQPQHF. CDR3 DNA: TGTGCCATGTGTTCCGGGGTCGGCAATCAGCCCCAGCATTTT.

The table lists this clone with a count of one. The V gene is TRBV4-3, the J gene TRBJ2-4; 9 bases align to TRBD1. The V gene end was trimmed by 3 bases and the J gene end by 5 bases; junction bases not matched to a gene: 8. The germline gives CDR1 LGHNA, CDR2 YSLEER. The CDR3 spans 16 residues. As DNA, the CDR3 is TGCGCCAGCAGCCAGATACAGGGGGCAGCTGAAAACATTCAGTACTTC. It yields the protein CASSQIQGAAENIQYF.

A remark on this clone: Other DNA sequences from this sample encode an identical CDR3 as well. The rearrangement uses TRBV27 and TRBJ2-7; 7 nucleotides align to TRBD2. This CDR3 spans 11 amino acids. Germline loops: CDR1 MNHEY, CDR2 SMNVEV (reference sequence). J lost 7 bases, V lost 4 bases, and 1 base had no gene match. This CDR3 reads CASSWGGEQYF. Written as DNA, the CDR3 is TGTGCCAGCAGTTGGGGAGGGGAGCAGTACTTC.

The chain employs TRBV6-5 and TRBJ1-3, with D unclear. Trimming cost V 0 bases and J 3 bases, with 12 bases left between them. The germline gives CDR1 MNHEY, CDR2 SVGAGI. This CDR3 region has 16 residues. Written as DNA, the CDR3 is TGTGCCAGCAGTTACTCTATGGGGTCCCTTGGAAACACCATATATTTT. Protein: CASSYSMGSLGNTIYF.

This chain links TRBV4-1 with TRBJ2-1; a weak D match, TRBD2 (5 bases). CDR1 and CDR2 from the germline V gene are MGHRA and YSYEKL. V was clipped by 3 bases and J by 5 bases, with 14 bases between them. The CDR3 spans 15 residues. CDR3 bases: TGCGCCAGCAGCCAGTGGGTAGCGATCAACAATGAGCAGTTCTTC. This codes for CASSQWVAINNEQFF.

The chain employs TRBV9 and TRBJ1-3; D uncertain. The CDR3 has 15 residues. CDR1 SGDLS and CDR2 YYNGEE come from the germline V gene. V gave up 2 bases and J gave up 0 bases, with 9 bases separating them. CDR3: CASSVNALSGNTIYF. CDR3 nucleotides: TGTGCCAGCAGCGTGAACGCGCTCTCTGGAAACACCATATATTTT.

V usage is TRBV2 and J usage is TRBJ1-2, with a weak D call TRBD1 (5 bases). Trimming took off 3 bases at V and 3 bases at J, with 11 bases between the two ends. The CDR3 runs to 14 residues. Germline loops: CDR1 SNHLY, CDR2 FYNNEI. CDR3 amino acids: CASSDRADYYGYTF. Written as DNA, the CDR3 is TGTGCCAGCAGTGACAGGGCTGACTACTATGGCTACACCTTC.

This chain links TRBV27 with TRBJ2-7, with 10 nucleotides matching TRBD2. With 0 bases clipped from V and 4 bases from J, the junction kept 3 bases outside the gene matches. Germline-derived CDR1 and CDR2 are MNHEY and SMNVEV (reference sequence). CDR3 length equals 15 residues. CDR3: CASSLSSSGGYEQYF. CDR3 in DNA: TGTGCCAGCAGTTTATCGAGTAGCGGGGGGTACGAGCAGTACTTC.

V gene TRBV28 combines with J gene TRBJ2-3; 7 nucleotides match TRBD1. The junction had 5 bases not matched to a gene; V was cut back by 6 bases and J by 2 bases. The CDR3 runs to 14 residues. Germline CDR1 is MDHEN and CDR2 is SYDVKM. This CDR3 is CASRTDRDTDTQYF. The CDR3 DNA is TGTGCCAGCAGAACCGACAGGGACACAGATACGCAGTATTTT.